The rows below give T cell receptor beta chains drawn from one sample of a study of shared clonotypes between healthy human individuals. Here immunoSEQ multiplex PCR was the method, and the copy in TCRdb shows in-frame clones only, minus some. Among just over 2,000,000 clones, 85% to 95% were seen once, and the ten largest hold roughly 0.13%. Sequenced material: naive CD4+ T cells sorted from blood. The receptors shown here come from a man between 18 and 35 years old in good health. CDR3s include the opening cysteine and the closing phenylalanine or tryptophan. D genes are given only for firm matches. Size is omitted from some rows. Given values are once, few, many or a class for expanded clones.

CASIAPEADTQYF	TGTGCCAGTATAGCGCCCGAGGCAGATACGCAGTATTTT	.	TRBV2	TRBJ2-3	.
CASSAQSAYEQYF	TGTGCCAGCAGCGCCCAATCCGCCTACGAGCAGTACTTC	.	TRBV7-2	TRBJ2-7	.
CAWSRITGPGELFF	TGTGCCTGGAGCCGAATCACAGGGCCCGGGGAGCTGTTTTTT	.	TRBV30	TRBJ2-2	.
CASSYGGTDTQYF	TGCGCCAGCAGCTACGGCGGCACAGATACGCAGTATTTT	.	TRBV5-1	TRBJ2-3	.
CASSEGLAIETQYF	TGCGCCAGCAGTGAAGGGCTAGCAATAGAGACCCAGTACTTC	.	TRBV10-2	TRBJ2-5	.
CASSWTSGSSYEQYF	TGTGCCAGCAGCTGGACTAGCGGCAGCTCCTACGAGCAGTACTTC	TRBD2	TRBV11-2	TRBJ2-7	.
CASSLGGQPNTIYF	TGTGCCAGCAGTTTGGGGGGACAGCCAAACACCATATATTTT	TRBD1	TRBV6-6	TRBJ1-3	.
CASSQDEGNFPQETQYF	TGCGCCAGCAGCCAAGATGAAGGGAACTTCCCCCAAGAGACCCAGTACTTC	.	TRBV4-1	TRBJ2-5	once
CASSFGTYTNTGELFF	TGCGCCAGCAGCTTTGGGACGTACACGAACACCGGGGAGCTGTTTTTT	.	TRBV5-1	TRBJ2-2	.
CASSSDLGQYF	TGTGCCAGCAGCTCGGACCTGGGGCAGTACTTC	.	TRBV7-9	TRBJ2-7	.
CASSPPGGASNNSPLHF	TGTGCCAGCTCACCACCCGGGGGGGCCTCAAATAATTCACCCCTCCACTTT	.	TRBV18	TRBJ1-6	.
CASSPGRTPSGNTIYF	TGTGCCAGCTCACCTGGCCGGACCCCCTCTGGAAACACCATATATTTT	.	TRBV18	TRBJ1-3	once
CASSLLAGVGNEQFF	TGTGCCAGCTCACTACTAGCGGGAGTTGGTAATGAGCAGTTCTTC	TRBD2	TRBV18	TRBJ2-1	.
CASSLAWEDTQYF	TGTGCCAGCAGCTTAGCGTGGGAGGATACGCAGTATTTT	.	TRBV7-2	TRBJ2-3	.
CASSFGLNTDTQYF	TGCGCCAGCAGTTTTGGACTTAACACAGATACGCAGTATTTT	.	TRBV5-1	TRBJ2-3	.
CASSLGAIGGYEQYF	TGTGCCAGCAGCTTAGGAGCTATAGGGGGCTACGAGCAGTACTTC	.	TRBV7-9	TRBJ2-7	.
CASSREFGSEEQYF	TGCGCCAGCAGTCGAGAGTTCGGTTCGGAGGAGCAGTACTTC	.	TRBV5-1	TRBJ2-7	.
CAISEGTLETEAFF	TGTGCCATCAGTGAGGGGACACTAGAGACTGAAGCTTTCTTT	.	TRBV10-3	TRBJ1-1	.
CASQQTGGGHEQYF	TGTGCCAGCCAACAAACAGGGGGCGGCCACGAGCAGTACTTC	TRBD1	TRBV2	TRBJ2-7	.
CASSPGPKETQYF	TGTGCCAGCTCACCAGGGCCGAAAGAGACCCAGTACTTC	.	TRBV18	TRBJ2-5	.
CASSLTSGTYNEQFF	TGTGCCAGCAGCCTAACTAGCGGGACCTACAATGAGCAGTTCTTC	TRBD2	TRBV5-4	TRBJ2-1	.
CAWSQGSNQPQHF	TGTGCCTGGAGCCAGGGGAGCAATCAGCCCCAGCATTTT	.	TRBV30	TRBJ1-5	many
CASSVGIAGGLETQYF	TGTGCCAGCAGCGTAGGGATAGCGGGGGGCTTGGAGACCCAGTACTTC	TRBD2	TRBV9	TRBJ2-5	.
CASSSFQEFGKLFF	TGTGCCAGCAGCTCGTTTCAAGAATTCGGGAAACTGTTTTTT	.	TRBV7-6	TRBJ1-4	once
CASSVSSGGGYEQYF	TGTGCCAGCAGCGTTTCTAGCGGGGGAGGTTACGAGCAGTACTTC	TRBD2	TRBV9	TRBJ2-7	.
CASSQDYRFSGNTIYF	TGCGCCAGCAGCCAAGATTACCGATTTTCCGGAAACACCATATATTTT	.	TRBV4-1	TRBJ1-3	.
CASRAGTGINSPLHF	TGTGCCAGTAGGGCCGGGACAGGGATTAATTCACCCCTCCACTTT	TRBD1	TRBV19	TRBJ1-6	.
CASSLFLAGVGGYTF	TGTGCCAGCAGCTTGTTTCTCGCAGGGGTCGGTGGCTACACCTTC	.	TRBV5-6	TRBJ1-2	.
CASSLAGAQETQYF	TGTGCCAGCAGCTTAGCCGGGGCTCAAGAGACCCAGTACTTC	.	TRBV7-9	TRBJ2-5	.
CASSLLWGFPYEQYF	TGTGCCAGCAGTTTATTATGGGGTTTTCCGTACGAGCAGTACTTC	.	TRBV28	TRBJ2-7	.
CAISDGPQETQYF	TGTGCCATCAGTGACGGTCCGCAAGAGACCCAGTACTTC	.	TRBV10-3	TRBJ2-5	.
CASSPLRLDEQFF	TGTGCCAGCTCCCCACTCCGCCTTGATGAGCAGTTCTTC	.	TRBV18	TRBJ2-1	.
CASSYSSVLRDRIHYEQYF	TGTGCCAGCAGTTACTCGTCGGTGCTTCGGGACAGGATACACTACGAGCAGTACTTC	TRBD1	TRBV6-7	TRBJ2-7	.
CASSRTGGSLQETQYF	TGTGCCAGCAGCCGCACGGGCGGGAGTCTCCAAGAGACCCAGTACTTC	TRBD2	TRBV5-4	TRBJ2-5	.
CASSTENTGELFF	TGCGCCAGCAGCACGGAGAACACCGGGGAGCTGTTTTTT	.	TRBV5-1	TRBJ2-2	.
CASSETGRFYGYTF	TGCGCCAGCAGCGAAACGGGACGGTTCTATGGCTACACCTTC	.	TRBV10-2	TRBJ1-2	.
CASSSLGTNQETQYF	TGTGCTAGCAGCTCCCTCGGGACTAACCAAGAGACCCAGTACTTC	TRBD2	TRBV7-7	TRBJ2-5	.
CASSREDSPLHF	TGTGCCAGCTCACGGGAGGACTCACCCCTCCACTTT	.	TRBV18	TRBJ1-6	.
CASSLRDTIYF	TGTGCCAGCAGCTTAAGGGACACCATATATTTT	.	TRBV5-5	TRBJ1-3	.
CASSYSGQGTEQYF	TGTGCCAGCAGTTACTCGGGACAGGGGACCGAGCAGTACTTC	TRBD1	TRBV6-5	TRBJ2-7	.
CASSSLSRGDYGYTF	TGTGCCAGCAGTAGCCTCAGCAGGGGGGACTATGGCTACACCTTC	TRBD1	TRBV6-5	TRBJ1-2	.
CASSYAEANYGYTF	TGTGCCAGCAGTTATGCAGAGGCTAACTATGGCTACACCTTC	.	TRBV28	TRBJ1-2	once
CASSLGGGRETQYF	TGTGCCAGCAGCTTGGGCGGGGGGAGAGAGACCCAGTACTTC	TRBD2	TRBV5-4	TRBJ2-5	.
CSVAGSSYEQYF	TGCAGCGTTGCAGGGAGCTCCTACGAGCAGTACTTC	.	TRBV29-1	TRBJ2-7	.
CAWSRGGGRHEQFF	TGTGCCTGGAGTAGGGGCGGGGGGAGACATGAGCAGTTCTTC	TRBD2	TRBV30	TRBJ2-1	.
CASSPQGGPNTGELFF	TGTGCCAGCAGCCCTCAGGGGGGCCCCAACACCGGGGAGCTGTTTTTT	.	TRBV9	TRBJ2-2	.
CAWSVGDMNTEAFF	TGTGCCTGGAGTGTAGGAGATATGAACACTGAAGCTTTCTTT	.	TRBV30	TRBJ1-1	once
CASRGTSGRAPEQFF	TGTGCCAGCAGGGGGACTAGCGGGAGGGCCCCTGAGCAGTTCTTC	TRBD2	TRBV7-9	TRBJ2-1	.
CAILKGGEQYF	TGTGCCATCCTAAAGGGGGGCGAGCAGTACTTC	.	TRBV2	TRBJ2-7	.
CAWSVQDVRALGSPLHF	TGTGCCTGGAGTGTACAAGACGTTAGAGCCCTTGGGTCACCCCTCCACTTT	.	TRBV30	TRBJ1-6	.
CASSANGQGWHTEAFF	TGTGCCAGCAGTGCAAACGGACAGGGTTGGCACACTGAAGCTTTCTTT	TRBD1	TRBV25-1	TRBJ1-1	.
CASSYRAGGHQPQHF	TGTGCCAGCAGTTACCGGGCCGGAGGTCATCAGCCCCAGCATTTT	.	TRBV6-5	TRBJ1-5	.
CASSPTQGASGNTIYF	TGTGCCAGCAGCCCCACCCAGGGGGCTTCTGGAAACACCATATATTTT	TRBD1	TRBV5-6	TRBJ1-3	.
CASSYPGGTGAYEQYF	TGTGCCAGCAGTTACCCGGGCGGGACAGGGGCATACGAGCAGTACTTC	TRBD1	TRBV6-6	TRBJ2-7	.